Listed here are 22 T cell receptor beta chains from one sample, sequenced in a study of shared clonotypes between healthy human individuals. Naivety among CD8 cells was defined by CD45RO negativity and positive CCR7 selection, thereby excluding terminally differentiated effector memory CD45RA+ cells. The protocol was immunoSEQ multiplex PCR, while the TCRdb copy is restricted to in-frame clones and leaves out a portion. There are around 550,000 clones in the sample; approximately 95% occur only once, and approximately 0.11% lies in the top ten. Sequencing was performed on naive CD8+ T cells sorted from blood. These receptors all stem from a woman aged 30 to 39 in good health.

The V gene is TRBV2, the J gene TRBJ2-7; D is unresolved. V gave up 3 bases and J gave up 6 bases, with 12 bases separating them. The CDR3 has 13 residues. CDR1 is SNHLY and CDR2 is FYNNEI in the germline V gene. The CDR3 coding sequence is TGTGCCAGCAGTGACCCCACTCGTGGCGAGCAGTACTTC. The encoded protein is CASSDPTRGEQYF.

Turning to this clone: The sample carries other DNA sequences with the same CDR3. The chain carries TRBV27 and TRBJ2-3, with a possible D match to TRBD2 (6 bases). The CDR3 sequence is 16 residues long. Germline CDR1 reads MNHEY; CDR2 reads SMNVEV (reference sequence). V dropped 0 bases and J dropped 1 base, with 11 bases sitting between them. As DNA, the CDR3 is TGTGCCAGCAGTTTATCACCAGGGACTCGCACAGATACGCAGTATTTT. It specifies CASSLSPGTRTDTQYF.

The V call is TRBV28, the J call TRBJ2-3; a weak D match, TRBD2 (5 bases). The CDR3 runs 16 residues. Germline V gene lookup returns CDR1 MDHEN and CDR2 SYDVKM. Between the trimmed V and J ends, which lost 6 bases and 2 bases, there was a span of 18 bases. The CDR3 sequence: CASSAGILDSTDTQYF. The DNA of the CDR3 is TGTGCCAGCAGCGCCGGGATTCTGGACTCCACAGATACGCAGTATTTT. Together with reference TRBV28 and TRBJ2-3, the CDR3 gives the full variable domain: DVKVTQSSRYLVKRTGEKVFLECVQDMDHENMFWYRQDPGLGLRLIYFSYDVKMKEKGDIPEGYSVSREKKERFSLILESASTNQTSMYLCASSAGILDSTDTQYFGPGTRLTVL.

This rearrangement joins TRBV2 to TRBJ1-2; TRBD1 agrees at 8 bases. Germline CDR1 SNHLY, CDR2 FYNNEI. The CDR3 length is 15 residues. The J segment lost 0 bases and the V segment lost 8 bases, leaving 8 bases of the junction unmatched. This chain's CDR3 is CASRTGSPPNYGYTF. CDR3 coding DNA: TGTGCCAGCCGGACAGGGAGTCCCCCTAACTATGGCTACACCTTC.

The rearrangement links TRBV6-6 to TRBJ1-2; D gene ambiguous. V lost 2 bases and J lost 4, with 8 bases in between. The CDR3 spans 13 residues. From germline, CDR1 is MNHNY and CDR2 SVGAGI (reference sequence). CDR3 coding DNA: TGTGCCAGCAGTTACGAGCCAGGCTATGGCTACACCTTC. It specifies CASSYEPGYGYTF.

Comment on this clone: The sample has other DNA sequences that encode this CDR3 too. The chain couples TRBV5-6 to TRBJ2-7, with D perhaps TRBD2 (6 bases). This CDR3 region has 15 residues. The germline gives CDR1 SGHDT, CDR2 YYEEEE. V was cut by 3 bases and J by 2 bases, with 15 bases left in between. This chain's CDR3 is CASSSTGSGPYEQYF. CDR3 DNA: TGTGCCAGCAGCTCTACTGGTAGCGGCCCCTACGAGCAGTACTTC.

V and J are TRBV27 and TRBJ1-1; D might be TRBD1 (6 bases). The V end was cut by 2 bases, the J end by 7 bases, with 17 bases between. Germline V gives CDR1 MNHEY, CDR2 SMNVEV (reference sequence). This CDR3 spans 15 amino acids. The CDR3 sequence is CASSLLPAGDFEAFF. The CDR3 DNA sequence: TGTGCCAGCAGTTTACTCCCCGCAGGGGACTTTGAAGCTTTCTTT.

This clone was recorded only once. The DNA of the CDR3 is TGCGCCAGCAGCCGGGGGCTTGGGGATGAGCAGTTCTTC. Translating it yields CASSRGLGDEQFF. The chain carries TRBV4-1 and TRBJ2-1, with D possibly TRBD1 on 6 matching bases. The CDR3 has 13 amino acids. The V gene lost 4 bases and the J gene lost 8 bases, with 12 bases spanning the gap. The germline V gene encodes CDR1 MGHRA and CDR2 YSYEKL.

Here the CDR3 reads CASSLRTSGGSYNEQFF. For the CDR3, the DNA is TGTGCCAGCAGTCTTCGGACTAGCGGGGGTTCCTACAATGAGCAGTTCTTC. The chain is built from TRBV28 and TRBJ2-1, with 13 positions matching TRBD2. The ends lost 5 bases at V and 1 base at J; junction bases unmatched: 5. Germline values: CDR1 MDHEN, CDR2 SYDVKM. The CDR3 is 17 residues long.

This clone was recorded only once. The chain links TRBV11-2 to TRBJ2-6, with D hard to call. V gave up 7 bases and J gave up 2 bases, with 0 bases separating them. From germline, CDR1 is SGHAT and CDR2 FQNNGV. This CDR3 region has 11 residues. CDR3 residues: CASTGANVLTF. The CDR3 DNA reads TGTGCCAGCACTGGGGCCAACGTCCTGACTTTC.

The chain joins TRBV4-1 to TRBJ2-7; 8 bases match TRBD2. With V trimmed by 1 base and J by 6 bases, 29 bases remained unmatched. The germline CDR1 and CDR2 sequences are MGHRA and YSYEKL. This CDR3 has 22 amino acids. As DNA, the CDR3 is TGCGCCAGCAGCCAAGCCGGACGAATAGGGGGATTAGCGGGACCAGTTCTATCCGAGCAGTACTTC. Translation gives CASSQAGRIGGLAGPVLSEQYF.

The rearrangement uses TRBV4-1 and TRBJ1-3; D might be TRBD1 (5 bases). The CDR3 is 15 amino acids. Trimming stripped 1 base from V and 2 bases from J, with 9 bases between. The germline CDR1 and CDR2 sequences are MGHRA and YSYEKL. For the CDR3, the DNA is TGCGCCAGCAGCCAAGTACCAGGGCCTGGAAACACCATATATTTT. It specifies CASSQVPGPGNTIYF.

The chain employs TRBV13 and TRBJ2-5, with D perhaps matching TRBD1 or TRBD2 (5 bases each). Germline lookup yields CDR1 PRHDT and CDR2 FYEKMQ (reference sequence). V was cut by 1 base and J by 7 bases, with 10 bases left in between. This CDR3 is 13 amino acids long. CDR3 protein: CASSLAGTGTQYF. The CDR3 coding sequence is TGTGCCAGCAGCTTAGCTGGGACCGGGACCCAGTACTTC.

This clone was seen just once. V gene TRBV7-8 combines with J gene TRBJ1-1; 8 bases map to TRBD1. The V gene's germline CDR1 is SGHVS and CDR2 FQNEAQ. The CDR3 loop spans 17 amino acids. With 0 bases clipped from V and 4 bases from J, the junction kept 10 bases outside the gene matches. Written as DNA, the CDR3 is TGTGCCAGCAGCTTAGCGCTCCGGACAGGGCCGAGCACTGAAGCTTTCTTT. Translation gives CASSLALRTGPSTEAFF.

This sequence joins TRBV27 and TRBJ2-7; a possible D gene is TRBD2 (6 bases). From germline, CDR1 is MNHEY and CDR2 SMNVEV (reference sequence). V lost 6 bases and J lost 3, with 21 bases in between. The CDR3 spans 16 residues. In DNA, the CDR3 is TGTGCCAGCAGCCCCTCCGGCGGGGAGAGGGACTACGAGCAGTACTTC. Translating it yields CASSPSGGERDYEQYF.

Details on this clone: This sample also contains other DNA sequences that code for the same CDR3. The chain joins TRBV7-2 to TRBJ2-7; D gene unclear. This CDR3 contains 11 residues. With 5 bases removed from V and 0 bases from J, the gap between germline ends came to 2 bases. Germline V gives CDR1 SGHTA, CDR2 FQGNSA. For the CDR3, the DNA is TGTGCCAGCAGCATCTCCTACGAGCAGTACTTC. Protein sequence: CASSISYEQYF.

This chain uses TRBV30 with TRBJ1-2; D remains ambiguous. This CDR3 region has 14 residues. Germline values: CDR1 GTSNPN, CDR2 SVGIG (reference sequence). V was cut by 5 bases and J by 4 bases, with 17 bases left in between. CDR3 amino acids: CAWVGRVQSYGYTF. CDR3 nucleotides: TGTGCCTGGGTGGGAAGGGTTCAGAGCTATGGCTACACCTTC.

This clone was detected only once. This sequence joins TRBV27 and TRBJ2-7; 14 nucleotides match TRBD2. Germline V CDR1 and CDR2: MNHEY, SMNVEV (reference sequence). Losses at the gene ends were 5 bases for V and 4 bases for J; bases not matched to a gene: 10. The CDR3 totals 17 residues. The CDR3 sequence: CASSPGTSGSGWYEQYF. The DNA of the CDR3 is TGTGCCAGCAGTCCCGGGACTAGCGGGAGTGGTTGGTACGAGCAGTACTTC.

The rearrangement uses TRBV7-9 and TRBJ2-3, with TRBD2 identical over 10 bases. The CDR3 covers 19 residues. Germline assignment: CDR1 SEHNR and CDR2 FQNEAQ (reference sequence). J was trimmed by 4 bases and V by 5 bases; bases with no gene match: 18. CDR3 amino acids: CASSGGTSSSGRLADTQYF. The CDR3 DNA is TGTGCCAGCAGCGGCGGGACGTCGAGTAGCGGGAGGTTGGCAGATACGCAGTATTTT.

The chain joins TRBV19 to TRBJ2-5; D gene unclear. With the DNA end fitting TRBJ2-7 better, the J assignment may be wrong. The length of the CDR3 is 15 residues. Germline CDR1 is LNHDA and CDR2 is SQIVND (reference sequence). CDR3 residues: CASSWFGGATYEQYF. The CDR3 DNA is TGTGCCAGTAGTTGGTTTGGCGGCGCTACCTACGAGCAGTACTTC.

This chain links TRBV4-1 with TRBJ1-1; tentatively, D is TRBD1 (6 bases). This CDR3 is built from 17 residues. Trimming stripped 3 bases from V and 0 bases from J, with 17 bases between. Per germline, CDR1 MGHRA and CDR2 YSYEKL. CDR3 amino acids: CASSQTGGRGMNTEAFF. The CDR3 DNA follows: TGCGCCAGCAGCCAGACAGGCGGTCGGGGAATGAACACTGAAGCTTTCTTT.

The CDR3 sequence: CASSLADGGSYEQYF. CDR3 DNA: TGTGCCAGCAGCTTGGCAGATGGGGGATCCTACGAGCAGTACTTC. This chain connects TRBV5-5 to TRBJ2-7; either TRBD1 or TRBD2 may fit D (5 bases each). The CDR3 extends over 15 amino acids. The germline V and J ends were trimmed by 0 bases and 1 base, with 11 bases remaining between them. Germline V gene lookup returns CDR1 SGHKS and CDR2 YYEKEE (reference sequence).